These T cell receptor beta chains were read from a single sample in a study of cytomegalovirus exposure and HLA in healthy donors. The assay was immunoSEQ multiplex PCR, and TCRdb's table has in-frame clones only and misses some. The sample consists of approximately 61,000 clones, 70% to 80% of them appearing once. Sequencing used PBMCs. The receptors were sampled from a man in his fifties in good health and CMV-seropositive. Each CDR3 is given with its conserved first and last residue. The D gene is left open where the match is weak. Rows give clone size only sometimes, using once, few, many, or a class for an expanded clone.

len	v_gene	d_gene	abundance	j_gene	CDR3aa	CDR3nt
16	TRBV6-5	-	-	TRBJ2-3	CASSYGRTKGTDTQYF	TGTGCCAGCAGTTATGGGAGGACTAAAGGAACAGATACGCAGTATTTT
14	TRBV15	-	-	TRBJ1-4	CATSSRLQSEKLFF	TGTGCCACCAGCAGTCGCCTACAGTCCGAAAAACTGTTTTTT
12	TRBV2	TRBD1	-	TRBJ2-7	CASGTGSYEQYF	TGTGCCAGCGGGACAGGGAGCTACGAGCAGTACTTC
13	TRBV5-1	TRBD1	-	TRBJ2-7	CASSYGQGGEQYF	TGCGCCAGCAGCTACGGACAGGGGGGCGAGCAGTACTTC
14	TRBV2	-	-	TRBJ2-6	CARTGSSGANVLTF	TGTGCCCGGACGGGGAGCTCTGGGGCCAACGTCCTGACTTTC
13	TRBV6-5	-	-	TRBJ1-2	CASSRNGGNGYTF	TGTGCCAGCAGCCGCAACGGGGGGAATGGCTACACCTTC
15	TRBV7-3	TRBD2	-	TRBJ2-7	CASSLLPGTNYEQYF	TGTGCCAGCAGCTTATTACCCGGGACTAACTACGAGCAGTACTTC
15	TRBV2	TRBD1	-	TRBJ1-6	CASSASRGQTSPLHF	TGTGCCAGCAGTGCGAGCAGGGGGCAGACATCACCCCTCCACTTT
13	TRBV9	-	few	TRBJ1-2	CASSVGPTDGYTF	TGTGCCAGCAGCGTAGGCCCGACAGATGGCTACACCTTC
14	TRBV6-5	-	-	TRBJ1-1	CASSSTASRSEAFF	TGTGCCAGCAGCTCCACCGCCTCCCGGTCTGAAGCTTTCTTT
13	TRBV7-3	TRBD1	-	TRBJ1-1	CASSLQGGTEAFF	TGTGCCAGCAGCCTACAGGGGGGGACTGAAGCTTTCTTT
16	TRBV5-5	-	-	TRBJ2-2	CASSLVLGANTGELFF	TGTGCCAGCAGCTTGGTCTTGGGCGCGAACACCGGGGAGCTGTTTTTT
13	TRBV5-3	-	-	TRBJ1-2	CARSFPGGDGYTF	TGTGCCAGAAGCTTCCCAGGTGGTGATGGCTACACCTTC
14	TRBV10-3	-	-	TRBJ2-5	CAIGQLEYQETQYF	TGTGCCATCGGGCAGCTCGAGTACCAAGAGACCCAGTACTTC
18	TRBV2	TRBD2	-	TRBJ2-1	CASSDPGLAMSSYNEQFF	TGTGCCAGCAGTGATCCGGGACTAGCGATGAGCTCCTACAATGAGCAGTTCTTC
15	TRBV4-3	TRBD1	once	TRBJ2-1	CASSRLGQGLGEQFF	TGCGCCAGCAGCCGCTTGGGACAGGGGTTGGGTGAGCAGTTCTTC
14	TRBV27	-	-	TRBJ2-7	CASSLLRTSYEQYF	TGTGCCAGCAGTTTATTAAGGACTTCCTACGAGCAGTACTTC
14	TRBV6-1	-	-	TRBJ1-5	CASSSGDWNQPQHF	TGTGCCAGCAGTTCCGGGGATTGGAATCAGCCCCAGCATTTT
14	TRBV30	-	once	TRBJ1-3	CAWSKGGSGNTIYF	TGTGCCTGGAGTAAAGGGGGCTCTGGAAACACCATATATTTT
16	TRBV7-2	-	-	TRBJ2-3	CASSRTQGRGTDTQYF	TGTGCCAGCAGCCGAACTCAGGGGAGGGGCACAGATACGCAGTATTTT
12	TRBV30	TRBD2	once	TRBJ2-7	CAWSPRGVQWYF	TGTGCCTGGAGTCCCCGGGGGGTCCAATGGTACTTC
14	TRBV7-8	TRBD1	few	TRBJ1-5	CASSPGTGNQPQHF	TGTGCCAGCAGCCCCGGGACAGGGAATCAGCCCCAGCATTTT
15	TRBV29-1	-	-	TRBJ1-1	CSVPIGGIWNTEAFF	TGCAGCGTCCCGATTGGAGGGATATGGAACACTGAAGCTTTCTTT
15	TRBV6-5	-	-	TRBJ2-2	CASRIGGIPPGELFF	TGTGCCAGCAGAATCGGCGGAATACCCCCCGGGGAGCTGTTTTTT
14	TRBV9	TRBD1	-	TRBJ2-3	CASSPTAGGGTQYF	TGTGCCAGCAGCCCAACCGCAGGGGGTGGCACGCAGTATTTT
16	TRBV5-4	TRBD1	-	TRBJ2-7	CASSLGPTGGTYEQYF	TGTGCCAGCAGCTTGGGCCCGACAGGGGGGACCTACGAGCAGTACTTC
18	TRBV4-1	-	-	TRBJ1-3	CASSQDPGGSVVGNTIYF	TGCGCCAGCAGCCAAGATCCGGGGGGGTCGGTCGTCGGAAACACCATATATTTT
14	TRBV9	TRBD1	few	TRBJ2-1	CASSAPEGGPRQFF	TGTGCCAGCAGCGCCCCGGAAGGGGGCCCTAGGCAGTTCTTC
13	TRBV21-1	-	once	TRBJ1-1	CASSKWRDTEAFF	TGTGCCAGCAGCAAATGGCGGGACACTGAAGCTTTCTTT
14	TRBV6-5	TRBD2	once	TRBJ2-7	CASRRLAGDYEQYF	TGTGCCAGCAGGAGACTAGCGGGGGATTACGAGCAGTACTTC
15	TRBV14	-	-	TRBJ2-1	CASSHWTLDYNEQFF	TGTGCCAGCAGCCATTGGACACTTGACTACAATGAGCAGTTCTTC
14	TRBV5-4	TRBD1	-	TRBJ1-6	CASSLRQGGSPLHF	TGTGCCAGCAGCCTAAGACAGGGTGGGTCACCCCTCCACTTT
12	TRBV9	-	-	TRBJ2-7	CASSLNADEQYF	TGCGCCAGCAGCCTTAACGCAGACGAGCAGTACTTC
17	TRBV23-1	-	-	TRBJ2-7	CASSHRSGQGCSYEQYF	TGCGCCAGCAGTCATCGGTCAGGGCAGGGTTGCTCCTACGAGCAGTACTTC
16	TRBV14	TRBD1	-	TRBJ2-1	CASSQDLGTGVHEQFF	TGTGCCAGCAGCCAAGATCTCGGGACAGGGGTCCATGAGCAGTTCTTC
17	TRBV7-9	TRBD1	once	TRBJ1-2	CSSSLHTGGIANYGYPF	TGTTCCAGCAGCTTACACACAGGGGGCATAGCTAACTATGGCTACCCCTTC
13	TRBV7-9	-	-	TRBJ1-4	CASSLDTNEKLFF	TGTGCCAGCAGCCTGGACACAAATGAAAAACTGTTTTTT
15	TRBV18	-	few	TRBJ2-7	CASSPSGATSYEQYF	TGTGCCAGCTCACCATCAGGGGCGACCTCCTACGAGCAGTACTTC
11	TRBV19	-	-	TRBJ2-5	CASSNTETQYF	TGTGCCAGTAGTAACACGGAGACCCAGTACTTC
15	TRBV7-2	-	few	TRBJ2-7	CASSPRQVVSHEQYF	TGTGCCAGCAGCCCCAGACAGGTAGTTAGCCACGAGCAGTACTTC